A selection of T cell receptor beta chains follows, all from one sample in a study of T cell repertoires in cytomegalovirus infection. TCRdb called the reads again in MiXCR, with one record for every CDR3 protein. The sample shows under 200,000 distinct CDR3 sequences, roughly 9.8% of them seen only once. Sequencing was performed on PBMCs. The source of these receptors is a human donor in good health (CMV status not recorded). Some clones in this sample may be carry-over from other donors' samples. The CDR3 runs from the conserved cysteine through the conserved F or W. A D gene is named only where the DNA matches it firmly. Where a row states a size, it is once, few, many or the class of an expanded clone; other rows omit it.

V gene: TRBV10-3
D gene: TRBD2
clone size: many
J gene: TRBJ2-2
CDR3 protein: CAISRLAGGPGGELFF
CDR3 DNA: TGTGCCATCAGTCGACTAGCGGGGGGGCCGGGCGGGGAGCTGTTTTTT

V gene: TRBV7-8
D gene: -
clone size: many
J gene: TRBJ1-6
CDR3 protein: CASRLGTDANSPLHF
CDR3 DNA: TGTGCCAGCAGACTGGGGACCGATGCTAATTCACCCCTCCACTTT

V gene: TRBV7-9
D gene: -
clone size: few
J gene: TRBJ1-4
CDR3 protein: CASSPKPSGAKPTNEKLFF
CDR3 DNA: TGTGCCAGCAGTCCCAAGCCGTCAGGGGCGAAGCCAACTAATGAAAAACTGTTTTTT

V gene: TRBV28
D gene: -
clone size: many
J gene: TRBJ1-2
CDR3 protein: CASIPGSGGYTF
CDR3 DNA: TGTGCCAGCATCCCCGGATCTGGTGGCTACACCTTC

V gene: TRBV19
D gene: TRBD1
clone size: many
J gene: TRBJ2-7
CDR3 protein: CASSLSGTDTSYEQYF
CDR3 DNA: TGTGCCAGTAGTCTCTCCGGGACAGATACTTCCTACGAGCAGTACTTC

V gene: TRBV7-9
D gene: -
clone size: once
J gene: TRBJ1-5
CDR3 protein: CASSPTQGQPQHF
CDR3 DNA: TGTGCCAGCAGCCCCACGCAGGGACAGCCCCAGCATTTT

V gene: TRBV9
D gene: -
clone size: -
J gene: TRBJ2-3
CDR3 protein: CASSVSPPPADRDTQYF
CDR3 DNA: TGTGCCAGCAGCGTGTCCCCCCCTCCTGCGGATCGGGATACGCAGTATTTT

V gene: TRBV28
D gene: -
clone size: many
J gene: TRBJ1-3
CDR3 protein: CASSNRGTISGNTIYF
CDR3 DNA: TGTGCCAGCAGTAACCGGGGTACGATCTCTGGAAACACCATATATTTT

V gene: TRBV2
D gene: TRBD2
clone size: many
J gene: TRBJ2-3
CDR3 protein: CASSVSSGGTDTQYF
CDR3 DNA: TGTGCCAGCAGCGTTTCTAGCGGAGGCACAGATACGCAGTATTTT

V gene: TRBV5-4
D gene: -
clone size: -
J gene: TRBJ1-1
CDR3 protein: CASSRDVGANTEAFF
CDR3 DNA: TGTGCCAGCAGCCGAGATGTGGGGGCGAACACTGAAGCTTTCTTT

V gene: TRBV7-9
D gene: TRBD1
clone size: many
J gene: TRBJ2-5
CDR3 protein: CASSARGQQETQYF
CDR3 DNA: TGTGCCAGCAGCGCAAGGGGACAGCAAGAGACCCAGTACTTC

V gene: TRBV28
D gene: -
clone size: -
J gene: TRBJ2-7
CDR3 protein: CASSFMDEQYF
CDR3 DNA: TGTGCCAGCAGTTTTATGGACGAGCAGTACTTC

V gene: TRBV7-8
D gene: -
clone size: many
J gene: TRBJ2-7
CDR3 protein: CASSLDAYEQYF
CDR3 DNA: TGTGCCAGCAGCCTAGACGCATACGAGCAGTACTTC

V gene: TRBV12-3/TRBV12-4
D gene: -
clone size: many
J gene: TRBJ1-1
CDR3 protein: CASSFGDTEAFF
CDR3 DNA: TGTGCCAGCAGTTTTGGGGACACTGAAGCTTTCTTT

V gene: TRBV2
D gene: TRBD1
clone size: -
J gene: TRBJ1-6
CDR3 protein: CASSVLGQKAPLHF
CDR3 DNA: TGTGCCAGCAGTGTATTGGGACAGAAGGCACCCCTCCACTTT

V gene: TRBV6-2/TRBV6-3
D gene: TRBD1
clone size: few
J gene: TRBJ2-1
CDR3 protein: CASSPYGQGLYNEQFF
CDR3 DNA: TGTGCCAGCAGTCCTTACGGACAGGGGCTTTACAATGAGCAGTTCTTC

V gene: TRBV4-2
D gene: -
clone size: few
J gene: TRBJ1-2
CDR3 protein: CASSQDHSGDYGYTF
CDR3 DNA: TGTGCCAGCAGCCAAGATCACAGCGGTGACTATGGCTACACCTTC

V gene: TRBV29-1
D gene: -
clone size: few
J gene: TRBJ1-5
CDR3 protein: CSLGGNNQPQHF
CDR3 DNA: TGCAGTTTAGGGGGGAACAATCAGCCCCAGCATTTT

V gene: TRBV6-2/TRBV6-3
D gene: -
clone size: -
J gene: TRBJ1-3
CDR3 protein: CASRTGRTSGNTIYF
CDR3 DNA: TGTGCCAGCAGAACTGGACGGACCTCTGGAAACACCATATATTTT

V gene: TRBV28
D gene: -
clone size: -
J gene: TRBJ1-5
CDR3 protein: CASSFAGSNQPQHF
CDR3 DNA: TGTGCCAGCAGTTTCGCTGGGAGCAATCAGCCCCAGCATTTT

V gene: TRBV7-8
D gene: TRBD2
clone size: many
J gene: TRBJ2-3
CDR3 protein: CASSSLAGVQYF
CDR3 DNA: TGTGCCAGCAGCTCCCTAGCGGGGGTGCAGTATTTT

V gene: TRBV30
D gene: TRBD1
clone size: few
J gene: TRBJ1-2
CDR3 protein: CAWSRDRGGYGYTF
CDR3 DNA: TGTGCCTGGAGTCGGGACAGGGGGGGCTATGGCTACACCTTC

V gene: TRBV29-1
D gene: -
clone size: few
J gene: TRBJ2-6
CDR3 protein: CSVGLGPGANVLTF
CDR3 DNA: TGCAGCGTGGGGCTGGGACCTGGGGCCAACGTCCTGACTTTC

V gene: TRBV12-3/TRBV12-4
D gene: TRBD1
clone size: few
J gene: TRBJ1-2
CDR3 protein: CASSLTGDGYTF
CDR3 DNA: TGTGCCAGCAGTTTAACAGGGGATGGCTACACCTTC

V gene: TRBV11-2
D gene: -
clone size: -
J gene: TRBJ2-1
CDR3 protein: CASSSGGWGGGGYEQFF
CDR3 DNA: TGTGCCAGCAGCTCCGGAGGATGGGGGGGGGGCGGTTATGAGCAGTTCTTC

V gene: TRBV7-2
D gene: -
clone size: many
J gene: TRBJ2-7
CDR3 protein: CASSPGWSENSYEQYF
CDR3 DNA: TGTGCCAGCAGCCCTGGATGGAGCGAAAACTCCTACGAGCAGTACTTC

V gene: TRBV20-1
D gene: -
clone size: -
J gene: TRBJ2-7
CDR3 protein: CSAREETYEQYF
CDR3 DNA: TGCAGTGCTAGAGAGGAGACCTACGAGCAGTACTTC

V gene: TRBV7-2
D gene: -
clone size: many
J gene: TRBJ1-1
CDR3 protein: CASSLRVGQGGEAFF
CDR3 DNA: TGTGCCAGCAGCTTGAGGGTTGGGCAGGGCGGTGAAGCTTTCTTT

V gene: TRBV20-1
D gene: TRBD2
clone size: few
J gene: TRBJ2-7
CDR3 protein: CSARDKLAGGFPRPNEQYF
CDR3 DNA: TGCAGTGCTAGAGATAAACTAGCGGGAGGTTTCCCGCGGCCGAACGAGCAGTACTTC

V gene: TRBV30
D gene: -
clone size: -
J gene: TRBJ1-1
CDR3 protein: CAWRQGGRTEAFF
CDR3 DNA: TGTGCCTGGAGGCAAGGGGGGAGGACTGAAGCTTTCTTT

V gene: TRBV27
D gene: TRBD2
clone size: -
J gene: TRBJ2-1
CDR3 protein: CASSLQAGGNSGEQFF
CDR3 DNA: TGTGCCAGCAGTTTACAAGCGGGAGGGAACAGCGGTGAGCAGTTCTTC

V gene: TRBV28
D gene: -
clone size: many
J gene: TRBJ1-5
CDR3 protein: CASSLSQFGGQPQHF
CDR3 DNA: TGTGCCAGCAGTTTAAGCCAGTTTGGCGGTCAGCCCCAGCATTTT

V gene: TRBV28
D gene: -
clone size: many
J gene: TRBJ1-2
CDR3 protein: CASSPPGGSGYTF
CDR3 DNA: TGTGCCAGCAGCCCTCCCGGGGGGAGTGGCTACACCTTC

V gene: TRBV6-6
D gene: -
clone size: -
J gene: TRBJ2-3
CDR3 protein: CASSYRGTDTQYF
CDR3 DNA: TGTGCCAGCAGTTATAGGGGCACAGATACGCAGTATTTT

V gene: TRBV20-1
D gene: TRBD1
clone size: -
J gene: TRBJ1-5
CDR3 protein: CSAIPDRGFQPQHF
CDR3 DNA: TGCAGTGCTATCCCGGACAGGGGTTTTCAGCCCCAGCATTTT

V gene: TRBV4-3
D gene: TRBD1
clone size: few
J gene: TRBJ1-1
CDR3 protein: CASSEGTGVSTEAFF
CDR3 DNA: TGCGCCAGCAGCGAGGGTACAGGGGTGTCCACTGAAGCTTTCTTT

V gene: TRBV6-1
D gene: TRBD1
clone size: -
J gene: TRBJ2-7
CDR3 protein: CASSKQGFNEQYF
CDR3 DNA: TGTGCCAGCAGTAAACAGGGGTTCAACGAGCAGTACTTC

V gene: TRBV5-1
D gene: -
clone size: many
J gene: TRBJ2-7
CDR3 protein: CASSLVVSGAYEQYF
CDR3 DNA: TGCGCCAGCAGCTTGGTGGTAAGTGGCGCCTACGAGCAGTACTTC

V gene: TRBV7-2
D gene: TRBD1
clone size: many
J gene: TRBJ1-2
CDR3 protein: CASSKYRGQDYGYTF
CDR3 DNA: TGTGCCAGCAGCAAGTACAGGGGGCAAGACTATGGCTACACCTTC

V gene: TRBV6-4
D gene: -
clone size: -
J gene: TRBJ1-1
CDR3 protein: CASSVLVNTEAFF
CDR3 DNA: TGTGCCAGCAGTGTGTTGGTGAACACTGAAGCTTTCTTT

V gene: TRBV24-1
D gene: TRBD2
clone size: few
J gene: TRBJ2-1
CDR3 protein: CATQPTRASGGAYNEQFF
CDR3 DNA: TGTGCCACCCAACCGACTCGGGCTAGCGGGGGGGCTTACAATGAGCAGTTCTTC

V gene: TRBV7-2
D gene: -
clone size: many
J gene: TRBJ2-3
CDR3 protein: CASSLVGLGGTDTQYF
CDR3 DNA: TGTGCCAGCAGCTTAGTCGGATTGGGGGGCACAGATACGCAGTATTTT